The rows below give T cell receptor beta chains drawn from one sample of a study of T cell responses to AZD1222 COVID-19 vaccine. This table comes from immunoSEQ multiplex PCR, and its TCRdb copy is limited to in-frame clones, with some not included. In the table there are roughly 97,000 clones, over 90% of which are singletons. Material: peripheral blood, obtained on day 0 of AZD1222 vaccination. Source of these receptors: an adult in good health. The CDR3 runs from the conserved cysteine through the conserved F or W. The D gene is left open where the match is weak. A row's size may be missing; if present it is once, few, many or a size class.

V gene	J gene	clone size	D gene	CDR3 length	CDR3 protein	CDR3 DNA
TRBV3-1/TRBV3-2	TRBJ2-5	-	-	13	CASSRQRRETQYF	TGTGCCAGCAGCCGACAGCGTCGGGAGACCCAGTACTTC
TRBV12-1	TRBJ2-6	-	-	15	CASSFAAPGANVLTF	TGTGCCAGCAGCTTTGCAGCCCCTGGGGCCAACGTCCTGACTTTC
TRBV9	TRBJ2-5	-	TRBD2	17	CASSPGTSGSGVETQYF	TGTGCCAGCAGCCCTGGGACTAGCGGGAGTGGTGTGGAGACCCAGTACTTC
TRBV6-5	TRBJ1-2	-	-	13	CASSYYRTDGYTF	TGTGCCAGCAGTTACTACCGGACAGATGGCTACACCTTC
TRBV10-3	TRBJ2-5	-	-	11	CAIRDSETQYF	TGTGCCATCAGGGACAGTGAGACCCAGTACTTC
TRBV6-5	TRBJ2-7	-	TRBD2	16	CASSYWTSRGIYEQYF	TGTGCCAGCAGTTACTGGACTAGCCGAGGGATTTACGAGCAGTACTTC
TRBV3-1/TRBV3-2	TRBJ1-6	-	-	13	CASRVLGNSPLHF	TGTGCCAGCCGAGTTCTCGGTAATTCACCCCTCCACTTT
TRBV7-2	TRBJ2-7	-	TRBD2	15	CASSWQGTSGRAPDF	TGTGCCAGCAGCTGGCAAGGGACTAGCGGGAGGGCCCCGGACTTC
TRBV5-1	TRBJ2-3	-	-	15	CATSPGGWSTDTQYF	TGCGCCACCTCACCCGGGGGATGGAGCACAGATACGCAGTATTTT
TRBV2	TRBJ2-1	-	TRBD2	15	CASRASGRALNEQFF	TGTGCCAGCAGAGCTAGCGGGAGGGCCCTCAATGAGCAGTTCTTC
TRBV2	TRBJ2-6	-	-	18	CASSRTFTDTKSANVLTF	TGTGCCAGCAGTCGCACGTTTACCGATACAAAGTCGGCCAACGTCCTGACTTTC
TRBV28	TRBJ2-2	-	-	16	CASRGTGRKGTGELFF	TGTGCCAGCAGGGGAACCGGGAGAAAAGGGACCGGGGAGCTGTTTTTT
TRBV7-2	TRBJ2-2	-	-	17	CASSPRTSSDLTGELFF	TGTGCCAGCAGCCCCCGAACTAGTAGCGATCTCACCGGGGAGCTGTTTTTT
TRBV15	TRBJ1-6	-	TRBD1	17	CATSSVGQGSDNSPLHF	TGTGCCACCAGCAGTGTGGGACAGGGGTCCGATAATTCACCCCTCCACTTT
TRBV19	TRBJ1-4	-	-	15	CASSISFTTNEKLFF	TGTGCCAGTAGTATTAGTTTCACAACTAATGAAAAACTGTTTTTT
TRBV5-1	TRBJ1-4	-	-	13	CASSTRSNEKLFF	TGCGCCAGCAGTACGAGGTCCAATGAAAAACTGTTTTTT
TRBV5-1	TRBJ1-2	-	-	11	CARTGTHGYTF	TGCGCCAGAACCGGGACGCATGGCTACACCTTC
TRBV5-6	TRBJ2-5	few	-	14	CASSLRKGQETQYF	TGTGCCAGCAGCTTGAGAAAGGGACAAGAGACCCAGTACTTC
TRBV11-3	TRBJ1-2	-	TRBD1	16	CASSLRPGQGVDGYTF	TGTGCCAGCAGCCTCCGCCCGGGACAGGGGGTCGATGGCTACACCTTC
TRBV2	TRBJ2-7	-	TRBD1	15	CASSESTGGNYEQYF	TGTGCCAGCAGTGAATCAACAGGGGGCAACTACGAGCAGTACTTC
TRBV27	TRBJ2-5	-	-	16	CASSHGGHTTKETQYF	TGTGCCAGCAGTCACGGGGGACACACCACCAAAGAGACCCAGTACTTC
TRBV9	TRBJ2-3	once	TRBD2	15	CASSVGLAGVDTQYF	TGTGCCAGCAGCGTAGGGCTAGCGGGAGTCGATACGCAGTATTTT
TRBV6-6	TRBJ2-7	-	-	14	CASSSYALHYEQYF	TGTGCCAGCAGCAGCTACGCTCTGCACTACGAGCAGTACTTC
TRBV6-4	TRBJ2-1	-	TRBD2	15	CASSEPGLAVNEQFF	TGTGCCAGCAGTGAACCGGGACTAGCGGTTAATGAGCAGTTCTTC
TRBV4-1	TRBJ2-7	-	TRBD2	16	CASSQDWRGGGNEQYF	TGCGCCAGCAGCCAAGATTGGCGGGGCGGGGGGAACGAGCAGTACTTC
TRBV5-1	TRBJ2-6	-	TRBD1	19	CASSLDGTGRTSGANVLTF	TGCGCCAGCAGCTTGGATGGGACAGGGAGGACCTCTGGGGCCAACGTCCTGACTTTC
TRBV7-2	TRBJ2-3	-	-	15	CASSLKVSPGNTQYF	TGTGCCAGCAGCTTGAAAGTCTCCCCCGGGAATACGCAGTATTTT
TRBV15	TRBJ2-3	-	-	17	CATSKKRGSAGTDTQYF	TGTGCCACCTCCAAGAAACGAGGTAGCGCCGGCACAGATACGCAGTATTTT
TRBV29-1	TRBJ1-1	-	-	14	CSVSRNWVNTEAFF	TGCAGCGTTTCGCGTAACTGGGTGAACACTGAAGCTTTCTTT
TRBV5-8	TRBJ1-2	-	-	13	CASTLDIGYGYTF	TGTGCCAGCACCCTAGACATCGGTTATGGCTACACCTTC
TRBV11-3	TRBJ2-1	-	-	14	CASSSPDGYNEQFF	TGTGCCAGCAGCTCGCCGGACGGTTACAATGAGCAGTTCTTC
TRBV28	TRBJ2-5	-	TRBD2	15	CASSGTSGRRETQYF	TGTGCCAGCAGTGGGACTAGCGGGAGGAGAGAGACCCAGTACTTC
TRBV6-5	TRBJ1-2	-	-	15	CASSYSYSPGYGYTF	TGTGCCAGCAGTTACTCGTACAGCCCTGGGTATGGCTACACCTTC